This TCR beta chain was profiled in a study of blood T cell repertoires in COVID-19. The repertoire was sequenced with immunoSEQ multiplex PCR; TCRdb's copy has only in-frame clones and lacks some. The data contain about 260,000 clones, around 78% of them singletons. Trimming shortened V by 5 bases and J by 3 bases, and 16 bases separated the two germline ends. The CDR3 totals 15 residues. Germline CDR1 and CDR2: SEHNR and FQNEAQ (reference sequence). The sample taken for sequencing was peripheral blood. This clonotype originated in a man aged 55 to 69 who had recovered from COVID-19. The J gene is TRBJ1-1, the V gene TRBV7-9; D perhaps matches TRBD1 (5 bases). The CDR3 loop is CASSGHRSGDTEAFF. In DNA, the CDR3 is TGTGCCAGCAGCGGACATCGGTCGGGGGACACTGAAGCTTTCTTT.